This record looks at one T cell receptor (beta chain) sequence and its context. The antigen is undetermined. The germline V and J ends were trimmed by 1 base and 4 bases, with 11 bases remaining between them. The CDR3 extends over 16 amino acids. Germline V lookup: CDR1 SEHNR, CDR2 FQNEAQ (reference sequence). Generated by immunoSEQ multiplex PCR, the TCRdb table keeps only in-frame clones and is missing some. The sample has approximately 120,000 clones; over 80% are singletons. The data are from a study of T cell responses to AZD1222 COVID-19 vaccine. Findings of the study overall: When two AZD1222 doses had been given, Spike-specific TCR breadth and depth rose. The CD4 TCRs associated with vaccination extended across spike and predominated at 160-218 and 743-854.

The material was peripheral blood, obtained on day 0 of AZD1222 vaccination. The TCR sequence derives from an adult in good health. The rearrangement uses TRBV7-9 and TRBJ2-6; D might be TRBD1 (6 bases). The CDR3 coding sequence is TGTGCCAGCAGCTTAGTGAGGGGGAACGGGGCCAACGTCCTGACTTTC. This sequence encodes CASSLVRGNGANVLTF.